Presented here are 5 T cell receptor beta chains from one specimen sequenced in a study of chemoradiotherapy in HPV16-positive cancers. TCRdb keeps only in-frame clones here, not all; method: immunoSEQ multiplex PCR. The data show several thousand clones, with around three quarters seen just once and 7.4% held by the top ten. This specimen was collected from a patient who underwent chemoradiotherapy. These receptors all come from a human donor with HPV-associated anogenital cancer.

V usage is TRBV5-4 and J usage is TRBJ2-3; TRBD1 might be the D (7 bases). There are 17 residues in the CDR3. Germline V lookup: CDR1 SGHNT, CDR2 YYREEE (reference sequence). With 4 bases removed from V and 0 bases from J, the gap between germline ends came to 18 bases. CDR3 protein: CASSRGYQGGSTDTQYF. The CDR3 DNA is TGTGCCAGCAGCCGGGGTTACCAGGGGGGTAGCACAGATACGCAGTATTTT.

J is TRBJ1-1 and V is TRBV7-2; D call uncertain. The CDR3 is 15 residues long. CDR1 is SGHTA and CDR2 is FQGNSA in the germline V gene. V was cut by 1 base and J by 1 base, with 10 bases left in between. CDR3 coding DNA: TGTGCCAGCAGCTTAGTTCGTCCTCCGAACACTGAAGCTTTCTTT. Amino acids: CASSLVRPPNTEAFF.

This sequence joins TRBV5-1 and TRBJ1-2; D gene unclear. Per germline, CDR1 SGHRS and CDR2 YFSETQ. Trimming took 4 bases from V and 6 from J, leaving 19 bases between them. The CDR3 contains 15 residues. The CDR3 sequence is CASSPLGIRAHGYTF. CDR3 sequence (DNA): TGCGCCAGCAGCCCTTTGGGGATTAGGGCCCATGGCTACACCTTC.

The chain couples TRBV11-2 to TRBJ2-6; 7 nucleotides match TRBD2. CDR3 size: 18 residues. The germline V gene has CDR1 SGHAT and CDR2 FQNNGV. Trimming removed 2 bases from V and 1 base from J; junction bases left unmatched: 8. The DNA of the CDR3 is TGTGCCAGCAGCTTACAATGGGGAGCGGGGTCTGGGGCCAACGTCCTGACTTTC. Translating it yields CASSLQWGAGSGANVLTF.

This clone showed up just a few times. The junction differs from germline at one of its ends, possibly a read error. The rearrangement joins TRBV6-4 to TRBJ1-3; TRBD1 aligns across 10 bases. Germline assignment: CDR1 MRHNA and CDR2 SNTAGT. This CDR3 has 11 amino acids. For the CDR3, the DNA is TGTGCCAGCAACCGGGACAGGGGCCCCAATTTT. Encoded protein: CASNRDRGPNF.